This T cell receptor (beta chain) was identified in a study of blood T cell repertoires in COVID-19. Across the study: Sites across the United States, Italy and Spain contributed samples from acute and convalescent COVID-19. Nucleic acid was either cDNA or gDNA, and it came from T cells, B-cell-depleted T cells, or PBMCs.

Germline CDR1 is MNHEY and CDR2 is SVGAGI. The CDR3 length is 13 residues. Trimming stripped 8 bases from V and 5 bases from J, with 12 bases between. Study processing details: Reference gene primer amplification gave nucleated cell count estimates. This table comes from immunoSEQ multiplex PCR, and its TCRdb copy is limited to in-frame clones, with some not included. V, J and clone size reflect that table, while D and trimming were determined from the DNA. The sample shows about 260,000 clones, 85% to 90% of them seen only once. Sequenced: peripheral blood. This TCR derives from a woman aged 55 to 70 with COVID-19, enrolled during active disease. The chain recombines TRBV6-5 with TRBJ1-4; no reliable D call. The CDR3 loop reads CASRDSLNEKLFF. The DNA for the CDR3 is TGTGCCAGCCGAGATAGTCTGAATGAAAAACTGTTTTTT.